Listed below are T cell receptor beta chains from one sample, sequenced in a study of shared clonotypes between healthy human individuals. Only in-frame clones appear in the TCRdb table, and some are missing; sequencing was by immunoSEQ multiplex PCR. The sample consists of about 460,000 clones, approximately 77% of them appearing once. Sample: PBMCs. These TCRs come from a woman in her thirties or forties in good health. Some clones in this sample may be carry-over from other donors' samples. Both conserved end residues are part of each CDR3. Fields, in order: V gene, D gene, J gene, clone size, CDR3 protein, CDR3 DNA. The D gene is left open where the match is weak. A row's size may be missing; if present it is once, few, many or a size class.

V gene: TRBV5-1; D gene: -; J gene: TRBJ1-1; clone size: -; CDR3 protein: CASSLEREYTEAFF; CDR3 DNA: TGCGCCAGCAGCTTGGAACGCGAGTACACTGAAGCTTTCTTT
V gene: TRBV7-8; D gene: -; J gene: TRBJ2-1; clone size: -; CDR3 protein: CASSLRDGPGEQFF; CDR3 DNA: TGTGCCAGCAGCTTACGGGACGGGCCGGGGGAGCAGTTCTTC
V gene: TRBV15; D gene: -; J gene: TRBJ2-1; clone size: -; CDR3 protein: CATSRDPHTLSEQFF; CDR3 DNA: TGTGCCACCAGCAGAGATCCACACACCTTAAGCGAGCAGTTCTTC
V gene: TRBV28; D gene: TRBD1; J gene: TRBJ1-2; clone size: -; CDR3 protein: CASCTGVDYTF; CDR3 DNA: TGTGCCAGTTGCACAGGGGTGGACTACACCTTC
V gene: TRBV6-1; D gene: TRBD2; J gene: TRBJ2-7; clone size: -; CDR3 protein: CASSEGGGSYEQYF; CDR3 DNA: TGTGCCAGCAGTGAAGGGGGGGGCTCCTACGAGCAGTACTTC
V gene: TRBV5-4; D gene: -; J gene: TRBJ2-1; clone size: many; CDR3 protein: CASSLEYGTYNEQFF; CDR3 DNA: TGTGCCAGCAGCTTGGAGTACGGGACTTACAATGAGCAGTTCTTC
V gene: TRBV15; D gene: -; J gene: TRBJ2-2; clone size: -; CDR3 protein: CATSRSRGTNTGELFF; CDR3 DNA: TGTGCCACCAGCAGGTCCAGGGGAACGAACACCGGGGAGCTGTTTTTT
V gene: TRBV29-1; D gene: -; J gene: TRBJ1-1; clone size: -; CDR3 protein: CSVDRVLNTEAFF; CDR3 DNA: TGCAGCGTTGATCGGGTTTTGAACACTGAAGCTTTCTTT
V gene: TRBV5-1; D gene: -; J gene: TRBJ2-1; clone size: few; CDR3 protein: CASMGPSYNEQFF; CDR3 DNA: TGCGCCAGCATGGGGCCTTCCTACAATGAGCAGTTCTTC
V gene: TRBV6-6; D gene: TRBD2; J gene: TRBJ2-1; clone size: -; CDR3 protein: CASSYGTSGSYEQFF; CDR3 DNA: TGTGCCAGCTCCTACGGGACTAGCGGGAGCTATGAGCAGTTCTTC
V gene: TRBV18; D gene: -; J gene: TRBJ2-7; clone size: -; CDR3 protein: CASSLTDGEQYF; CDR3 DNA: TGTGCCAGCTCACTTACTGATGGGGAGCAGTACTTC
V gene: TRBV5-4; D gene: -; J gene: TRBJ2-7; clone size: -; CDR3 protein: CASGLDGSYEQYF; CDR3 DNA: TGTGCCAGCGGGCTCGACGGATCTTACGAGCAGTACTTC
V gene: TRBV5-1; D gene: -; J gene: TRBJ2-7; clone size: -; CDR3 protein: CASSLARSGTPSREQYF; CDR3 DNA: TGCGCCAGCAGCTTGGCCCGAAGCGGGACACCCTCCCGCGAGCAGTACTTC
V gene: TRBV27; D gene: TRBD2; J gene: TRBJ2-1; clone size: -; CDR3 protein: CASSPGTSGNNEQFF; CDR3 DNA: TGTGCCAGCAGTCCCGGGACTAGCGGAAACAATGAGCAGTTCTTC
V gene: TRBV28; D gene: TRBD2; J gene: TRBJ2-7; clone size: -; CDR3 protein: CASSPRTSGRRGLSYEQYF; CDR3 DNA: TGTGCCAGCAGTCCGCGGACTAGCGGGAGAAGGGGTCTCTCCTACGAGCAGTACTTC
V gene: TRBV9; D gene: -; J gene: TRBJ2-7; clone size: -; CDR3 protein: CASSTAVGEQYF; CDR3 DNA: TGTGCCAGCAGCACGGCAGTAGGGGAGCAGTACTTC
V gene: TRBV10-3; D gene: -; J gene: TRBJ2-2; clone size: -; CDR3 protein: CAISEGQELFF; CDR3 DNA: TGTGCCATCAGTGAAGGACAGGAGCTGTTTTTT
V gene: TRBV29-1; D gene: TRBD1; J gene: TRBJ2-2; clone size: -; CDR3 protein: CSCSRDRVNTGELFF; CDR3 DNA: TGCAGCTGTTCCCGGGACAGGGTGAACACCGGGGAGCTGTTTTTT
V gene: TRBV5-1; D gene: -; J gene: TRBJ2-3; clone size: -; CDR3 protein: CACSLVGFGDTQYF; CDR3 DNA: TGCGCCTGCAGCTTGGTAGGGTTTGGAGATACGCAGTATTTT
V gene: TRBV5-1; D gene: TRBD1; J gene: TRBJ2-7; clone size: -; CDR3 protein: CASGLTGDYEQYF; CDR3 DNA: TGCGCCAGCGGCTTAACAGGGGATTACGAGCAGTACTTC
V gene: TRBV19; D gene: TRBD1; J gene: TRBJ2-2; clone size: -; CDR3 protein: CASIPGQGNTGELFF; CDR3 DNA: TGTGCCAGTATCCCGGGACAGGGGAACACCGGGGAGCTGTTTTTT
V gene: TRBV29-1; D gene: TRBD1; J gene: TRBJ1-2; clone size: -; CDR3 protein: CSVEALSGGEDGYTF; CDR3 DNA: TGCAGCGTTGAAGCCCTGTCAGGGGGCGAGGATGGCTACACCTTC
V gene: TRBV6-4; D gene: TRBD2; J gene: TRBJ2-7; clone size: -; CDR3 protein: CASSWIAGGPDEQYF; CDR3 DNA: TGTGCCAGCAGTTGGATAGCGGGAGGTCCCGACGAGCAGTACTTC
V gene: TRBV4-2; D gene: -; J gene: TRBJ1-4; clone size: -; CDR3 protein: CASSQEFLGGELFF; CDR3 DNA: TGTGCCAGCAGCCAAGAGTTTTTGGGGGGGGAACTGTTTTTT
V gene: TRBV9; D gene: -; J gene: TRBJ1-3; clone size: -; CDR3 protein: CASSATTGRSGNTIYF; CDR3 DNA: TGTGCCAGCAGCGCTACCACAGGACGCTCTGGAAACACCATATATTTT
V gene: TRBV18; D gene: -; J gene: TRBJ1-5; clone size: -; CDR3 protein: CASGGGNQPQHF; CDR3 DNA: TGTGCCAGTGGAGGGGGCAATCAGCCCCAGCATTTT
V gene: TRBV7-9; D gene: -; J gene: TRBJ2-1; clone size: -; CDR3 protein: CASSLSWAAYNEQFF; CDR3 DNA: TGTGCCAGCAGCTTGTCCTGGGCTGCCTACAATGAGCAGTTCTTC
V gene: TRBV5-1; D gene: -; J gene: TRBJ1-2; clone size: -; CDR3 protein: CASSLVAEKGYTF; CDR3 DNA: TGCGCCAGCAGCTTGGTGGCAGAGAAAGGCTACACCTTC
V gene: TRBV6-1; D gene: -; J gene: TRBJ2-7; clone size: -; CDR3 protein: CASLRDILTDEQYF; CDR3 DNA: TGTGCCAGCCTCCGGGACATCCTTACTGACGAGCAGTACTTC
V gene: TRBV30; D gene: TRBD2; J gene: TRBJ2-1; clone size: -; CDR3 protein: CAWSVFRTSGNYEQFF; CDR3 DNA: TGTGCCTGGAGTGTATTTCGAACTAGCGGGAATTATGAGCAGTTCTTC
V gene: TRBV18; D gene: -; J gene: TRBJ2-3; clone size: -; CDR3 protein: CASSPLVGGTDTQYF; CDR3 DNA: TGTGCCAGCTCACCCTTGGTGGGGGGCACAGATACGCAGTATTTT
V gene: TRBV5-1; D gene: -; J gene: TRBJ2-6; clone size: -; CDR3 protein: CASSPGPGAGANVLTF; CDR3 DNA: TGCGCCAGCAGCCCCGGACCAGGAGCTGGGGCCAACGTCCTGACTTTC
V gene: TRBV29-1; D gene: TRBD1; J gene: TRBJ2-7; clone size: -; CDR3 protein: CSVPKTGGIDEQYF; CDR3 DNA: TGCAGCGTACCCAAGACAGGGGGCATCGACGAGCAGTACTTC
V gene: TRBV28; D gene: -; J gene: TRBJ1-2; clone size: few; CDR3 protein: CASSLAGYGYTF; CDR3 DNA: TGTGCCAGCAGTTTAGCGGGCTATGGCTACACCTTC
V gene: TRBV2; D gene: -; J gene: TRBJ2-7; clone size: -; CDR3 protein: CASSASSSQQYF; CDR3 DNA: TGTGCCAGCAGTGCTTCTAGCTCCCAGCAGTACTTC
V gene: TRBV20-1; D gene: -; J gene: TRBJ1-1; clone size: -; CDR3 protein: CSAGSLAEAFF; CDR3 DNA: TGCAGTGCTGGATCATTGGCAGAAGCTTTCTTT
V gene: TRBV30; D gene: -; J gene: TRBJ1-4; clone size: -; CDR3 protein: CAWSVRYGGRTNEKLFF; CDR3 DNA: TGTGCCTGGAGTGTTCGGTACGGGGGGCGGACTAATGAAAAACTGTTTTTT
V gene: TRBV10-3; D gene: TRBD1; J gene: TRBJ1-1; clone size: -; CDR3 protein: CATIAGGNTEAFF; CDR3 DNA: TGTGCCACTATAGCAGGGGGGAACACTGAAGCTTTCTTT
V gene: TRBV9; D gene: -; J gene: TRBJ2-1; clone size: -; CDR3 protein: CASSVGSSYNEQFF; CDR3 DNA: TGTGCCAGCAGCGTCGGAAGCTCCTACAATGAGCAGTTCTTC
V gene: TRBV19; D gene: TRBD1; J gene: TRBJ1-2; clone size: many; CDR3 protein: CATSGQARYYGYTF; CDR3 DNA: TGTGCCACCTCGGGACAGGCAAGATACTATGGCTACACCTTC
V gene: TRBV27; D gene: -; J gene: TRBJ2-2; clone size: -; CDR3 protein: CASTPVPSGTGELFF; CDR3 DNA: TGTGCCAGCACTCCCGTCCCCTCAGGCACCGGGGAGCTGTTTTTT
V gene: TRBV5-1; D gene: TRBD1; J gene: TRBJ2-5; clone size: -; CDR3 protein: CASSLGPGGWETQYF; CDR3 DNA: TGCGCCAGCAGCTTGGGTCCAGGGGGTTGGGAGACCCAGTACTTC
V gene: TRBV5-1; D gene: -; J gene: TRBJ2-3; clone size: -; CDR3 protein: CASSFFRTGSTDTQYF; CDR3 DNA: TGCGCCAGCAGCTTCTTCCGGACGGGTAGCACAGATACGCAGTATTTT
V gene: TRBV7-3; D gene: -; J gene: TRBJ2-2; clone size: -; CDR3 protein: CASSQGTNTGELFF; CDR3 DNA: TGTGCCAGCAGCCAAGGGACGAACACCGGGGAGCTGTTTTTT
V gene: TRBV9; D gene: -; J gene: TRBJ2-3; clone size: few; CDR3 protein: CASSATVDTQYF; CDR3 DNA: TGTGCCAGCAGCGCAACAGTCGATACGCAGTATTTT
V gene: TRBV6-5; D gene: -; J gene: TRBJ2-7; clone size: -; CDR3 protein: CASTDTYEQYF; CDR3 DNA: TGTGCCAGCACAGACACCTACGAGCAGTACTTC
V gene: TRBV4-1; D gene: -; J gene: TRBJ2-7; clone size: -; CDR3 protein: CASSQGRAGTEGPEQYF; CDR3 DNA: TGCGCCAGCAGCCAAGGAAGGGCGGGGACAGAGGGTCCCGAGCAGTACTTC
V gene: TRBV27; D gene: -; J gene: TRBJ2-2; clone size: -; CDR3 protein: CASSLFYAVGATGELFF; CDR3 DNA: TGTGCCAGCAGTTTATTTTATGCCGTGGGGGCCACCGGGGAGCTGTTTTTT
V gene: TRBV6-5; D gene: TRBD2; J gene: TRBJ2-7; clone size: -; CDR3 protein: CASSYALAGVPAEQYF; CDR3 DNA: TGTGCCAGCAGTTACGCCTTAGCGGGAGTGCCAGCCGAGCAGTACTTC
V gene: TRBV11-2; D gene: TRBD2; J gene: TRBJ2-7; clone size: -; CDR3 protein: CASSPRASGDYEQYF; CDR3 DNA: TGTGCCAGCAGCCCCCGCGCTAGCGGAGACTACGAGCAGTACTTC
V gene: TRBV7-9; D gene: -; J gene: TRBJ2-1; clone size: -; CDR3 protein: CASSPMDRYNEQFF; CDR3 DNA: TGTGCCAGCAGCCCTATGGACAGATACAATGAGCAGTTCTTC
V gene: TRBV27; D gene: -; J gene: TRBJ2-3; clone size: once; CDR3 protein: CASSFWSGTDTQYF; CDR3 DNA: TGTGCCAGCAGTTTCTGGAGTGGAACAGATACGCAGTATTTT
V gene: TRBV6-1; D gene: -; J gene: TRBJ1-2; clone size: once; CDR3 protein: CASSVNRGGLYGYTF; CDR3 DNA: TGTGCCAGCAGTGTCAACCGGGGGGGGCTTTATGGCTACACCTTC
V gene: TRBV6-5; D gene: TRBD1; J gene: TRBJ1-1; clone size: -; CDR3 protein: CASSFGQGTEAFF; CDR3 DNA: TGTGCCAGCAGTTTCGGACAGGGGACTGAAGCTTTCTTT